This entry concerns a single T cell receptor beta chain. What it binds is not known. TCRdb reprocessed the multiplex PCR reads with MiXCR, giving one entry per CDR3 protein. The profile shows roughly 80,000 distinct CDR3 sequences, about 21% of them singletons. This sample was taken from a study of breast tumors, draining lymph nodes, adjacent tissues. General study results and limits: Tumor repertoires ranked between lymph nodes and nontumor tissue in diversity, with V and J gene preferences.

CDR3 length: 15 amino acids. With V trimmed by 5 bases and J by 7 bases, 7 bases remained unmatched. Germline CDR1 is SEHNR and CDR2 is FQNEAQ (reference sequence). The lymph nodes were axillary draining lymph nodes from breast cancer patients. The chain has TRBV7-9 and TRBJ2-1; 11 bases match TRBD1. The TCR originated in a female donor with breast cancer. Some clones in this sample may be carry-over from other donors' samples. The source material was axillary lymph node tissue. The CDR3 sequence: CASSPKDRGRNEQFF. CDR3 bases: TGTGCCAGCAGCCCTAAGGACAGGGGGCGGAATGAGCAGTTCTTC.